This is a list of T cell receptor beta chains from one sample in a study of cytomegalovirus exposure and HLA in healthy donors. Repertoires were generated with immunoSEQ multiplex PCR, while TCRdb's copy carries only in-frame clones and drops some. The sample lists 150,000 to 200,000 clones, about 70% occurring once. The sample consisted of PBMCs. Every receptor here comes from a woman in her 30s in good health and CMV-seronegative. The CDR3 runs from the conserved cysteine through the conserved F or W.

V gene: TRBV19
J gene: TRBJ1-1
CDR3 protein: CASSIARGQAFF

V gene: TRBV4-1
J gene: NA
CDR3 protein: CASSQRALFSYEQYF

V gene: TRBV19
J gene: TRBJ2-3
CDR3 protein: CASSTIYDTQYF

V gene: TRBV5-1
J gene: TRBJ1-1
CDR3 protein: CASSQTGYGINTEAFF

V gene: TRBV7-9
J gene: TRBJ2-7
CDR3 protein: CASSRTGDVEYEQYF

V gene: TRBV19
J gene: TRBJ2-5
CDR3 protein: CASSIGLAETQYF

V gene: TRBV6-5
J gene: TRBJ2-3
CDR3 protein: CACRSGGTDTQYF

V gene: TRBV7-6
J gene: TRBJ1-2
CDR3 protein: CASSLGDSYGYTF

V gene: TRBV7-2
J gene: TRBJ2-7
CDR3 protein: CASSLTWTSRRFAEQYF

V gene: TRBV5-1
J gene: TRBJ2-7
CDR3 protein: CASSLVPRGGGYEQYF